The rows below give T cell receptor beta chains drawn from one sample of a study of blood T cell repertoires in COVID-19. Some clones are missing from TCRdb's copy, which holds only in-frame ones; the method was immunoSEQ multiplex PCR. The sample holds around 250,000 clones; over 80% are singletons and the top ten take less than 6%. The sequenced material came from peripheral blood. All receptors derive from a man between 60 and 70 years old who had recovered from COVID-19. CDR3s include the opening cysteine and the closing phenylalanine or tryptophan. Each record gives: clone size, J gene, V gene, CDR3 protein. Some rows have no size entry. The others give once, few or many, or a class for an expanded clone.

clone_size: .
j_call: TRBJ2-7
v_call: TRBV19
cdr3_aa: CASSNLLAGGQESPYEQYF

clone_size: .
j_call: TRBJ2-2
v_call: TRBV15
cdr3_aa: CATSVGQPNTGELFF

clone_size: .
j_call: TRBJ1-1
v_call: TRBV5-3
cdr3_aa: CARSLDSGRAGTEAFF

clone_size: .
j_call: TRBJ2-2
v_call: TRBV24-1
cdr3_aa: CATSERLAGGTGELFF

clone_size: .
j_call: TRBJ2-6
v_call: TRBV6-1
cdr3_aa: CASSEHEGANVLTF

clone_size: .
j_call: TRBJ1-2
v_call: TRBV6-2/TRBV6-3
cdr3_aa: CASSYPGGGYGYTF

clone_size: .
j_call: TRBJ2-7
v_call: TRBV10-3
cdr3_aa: CAISREDTPSYEQYF

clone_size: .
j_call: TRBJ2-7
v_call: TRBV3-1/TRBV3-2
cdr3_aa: CASSQRDRGRYEQYF

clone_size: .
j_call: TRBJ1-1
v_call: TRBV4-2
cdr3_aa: CASSQLGETEAFF

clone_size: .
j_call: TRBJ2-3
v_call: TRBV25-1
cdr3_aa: CASSLAASTDTQYF

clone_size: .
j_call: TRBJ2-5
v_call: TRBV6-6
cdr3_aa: CASSPGLAGGFETQYF

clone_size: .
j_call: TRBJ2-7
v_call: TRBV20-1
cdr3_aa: CSASNWRGFSQAYEQYF

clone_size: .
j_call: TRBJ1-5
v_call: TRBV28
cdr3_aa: CASSSRYQPQHF

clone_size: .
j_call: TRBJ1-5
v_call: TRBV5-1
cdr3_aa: CASSLEGQSNQPQHF

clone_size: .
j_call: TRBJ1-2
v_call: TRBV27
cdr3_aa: CASRGGIGYGYTF

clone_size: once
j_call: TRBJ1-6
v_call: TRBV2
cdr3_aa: CASRGQGYNSPLHF

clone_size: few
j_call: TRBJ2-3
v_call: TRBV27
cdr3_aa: CASSRRLSDTQYF

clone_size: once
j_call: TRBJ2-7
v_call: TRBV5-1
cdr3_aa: CASRSPGKGVNYEQYF

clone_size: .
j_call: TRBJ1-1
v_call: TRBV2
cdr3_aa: CASRRDAVNTEAFF

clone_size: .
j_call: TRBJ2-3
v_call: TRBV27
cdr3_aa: CASSPPGGATDTQYF

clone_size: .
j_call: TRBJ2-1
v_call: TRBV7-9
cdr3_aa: CASSLELVEQFF

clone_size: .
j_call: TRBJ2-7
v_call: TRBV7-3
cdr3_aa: CASSSQGGSYEQYF

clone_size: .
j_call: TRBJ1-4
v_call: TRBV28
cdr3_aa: CASSFRSLGGEKLFF

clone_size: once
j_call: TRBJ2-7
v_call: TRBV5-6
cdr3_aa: CASSLAGGAYEQYF

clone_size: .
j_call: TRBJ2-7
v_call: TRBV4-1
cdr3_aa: CASSQGQGSSYEQYF

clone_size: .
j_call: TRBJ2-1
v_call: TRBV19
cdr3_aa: CASSSTGQPNQQFF

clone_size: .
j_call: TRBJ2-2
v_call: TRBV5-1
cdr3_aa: CASSLVSGSTGELFF

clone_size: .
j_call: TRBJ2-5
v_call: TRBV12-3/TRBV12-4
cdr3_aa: CASTIHSPETQYF

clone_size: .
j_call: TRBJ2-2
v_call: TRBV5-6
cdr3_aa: CASSWAGGRNTGELFF

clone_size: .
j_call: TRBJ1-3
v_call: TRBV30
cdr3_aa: CAWIRQASGNTIYF

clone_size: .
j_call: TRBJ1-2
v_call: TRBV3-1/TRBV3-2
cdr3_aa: CASSPGTGGYGYTF

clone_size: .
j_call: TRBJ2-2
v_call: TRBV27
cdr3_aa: CASSLRGASTGELFF

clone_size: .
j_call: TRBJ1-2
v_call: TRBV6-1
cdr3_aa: CASSESAGVIGGYTF

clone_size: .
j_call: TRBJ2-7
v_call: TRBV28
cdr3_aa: CASSLGTGGRSYF

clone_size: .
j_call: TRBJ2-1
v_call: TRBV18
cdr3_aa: CASSPPLRAVMYNEQFF

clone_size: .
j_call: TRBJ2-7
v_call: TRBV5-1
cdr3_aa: CASSSQGQLGVGEQYF

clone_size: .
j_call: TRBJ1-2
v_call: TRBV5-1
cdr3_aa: CASSLTGGTGGDGYTF

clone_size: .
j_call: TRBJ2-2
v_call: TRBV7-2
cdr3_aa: CASSLASTGELFF

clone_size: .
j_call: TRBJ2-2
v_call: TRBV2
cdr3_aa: CASSEGLATGELFF

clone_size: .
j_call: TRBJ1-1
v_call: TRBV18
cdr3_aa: CASSPLDRPNTEAFF

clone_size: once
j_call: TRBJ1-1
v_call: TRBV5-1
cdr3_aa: CASSLIRGRRTEAFF